Listed below are T cell receptor beta chains from one sample, sequenced in a study of spatial heterogeneity in lung cancer. One entry per CDR3 protein, called by TCRdb with MiXCR from the 5' RACE reads. Of under 75,000 distinct CDR3 sequences listed, 13% were seen once; the top ten hold 7.2%. Sequencing was performed on PBMCs, taken at surgery. The source of these receptors is a male donor with early-stage non-small cell lung cancer. Both conserved end residues are trimmed from each CDR3.

CDR3,V,J
ASSLDGPNTGELF,TRBV5-1,TRBJ2-2
ASSHNRDRGRETQY,TRBV7-2,TRBJ2-5
SAKRGLTEAF,TRBV20-1,TRBJ1-1
ATSDRDRGMETQY,TRBV24-1,TRBJ2-5
ASISQEASYNEQF,TRBV10-2,TRBJ2-1
ASSETSGGGNEKLF,TRBV2,TRBJ1-4
ASMASGTYNEQF,TRBV6-1,TRBJ2-1
ASSQDWSRNDEQF,TRBV4-3,TRBJ2-1
ASIGRLAGYSTDTQY,TRBV27,TRBJ2-3
ASSSTSDTEAF,TRBV7-9,TRBJ1-1
ASSLVGQPNTGELF,TRBV12-3/TRBV12-4,TRBJ2-2
ASSFVGSSYEQY,TRBV27,TRBJ2-7
ASSQLGCERAHLGSNQPQH,TRBV23-1,TRBJ1-5
ASSRGDLGKNIQY,TRBV9,TRBJ2-4
ASSPTPNTEAF,TRBV13,TRBJ1-1
ASSLLLGGNIQY,TRBV4-1,TRBJ2-4
ASSLIFNTQY,TRBV5-4,TRBJ2-3
ASSFGDIYQY,TRBV5-1,TRBJ2-3
SALGRPGDNEQF,TRBV20-1,TRBJ2-1
ATSRDLGSYEQY,TRBV15,TRBJ2-7
ASSEASGVYEQY,TRBV6-1,TRBJ2-7
ATARLLSYNEQF,TRBV7-2,TRBJ2-1
ASIRAGTDNSPLH,TRBV7-9,TRBJ1-6
ASSPGQGWRKLF,TRBV4-3,TRBJ1-4
AWSWPMEGNTEAF,TRBV30,TRBJ1-1
ASSVAEGEQF,TRBV9,TRBJ2-1
ASSPSSSYNEQF,TRBV5-5,TRBJ2-1
ASSEGLAGYNEQF,TRBV2,TRBJ2-1
ASSSLLDREQY,TRBV12-3/TRBV12-4,TRBJ2-7
ASSLIAGTSTDTQY,TRBV7-9,TRBJ2-3
SARDVLGTGARAKNIQY,TRBV20-1,TRBJ2-4
ASSQQGYEQY,TRBV3-1,TRBJ2-7
ASSSRVGPGWAYGYT,TRBV13,TRBJ1-2
ASSLAVSGSSYNEQF,TRBV7-2,TRBJ2-1
ASSLHGSGGELF,TRBV7-9,TRBJ2-2
SVAGRGYGYT,TRBV29-1,TRBJ1-2
ASSVRQEILEAF,TRBV18,TRBJ1-1
ASSLGNSGGGMAF,TRBV7-9,TRBJ1-1
ASSLVPAGEQF,TRBV5-1,TRBJ2-1
ASSLDLNNEQF,TRBV5-6,TRBJ2-1
ASSPGLPATQY,TRBV12-3/TRBV12-4,TRBJ2-5
ASSQEGSGRAREQF,TRBV4-1,TRBJ2-1
ASSDRGNNSPLH,TRBV19,TRBJ1-6
ASSHREGGNTIY,TRBV7-9,TRBJ1-3
AWSVPQGRYEQY,TRBV30,TRBJ2-7
ASSLWGYTEAF,TRBV5-1,TRBJ1-1
ASSARASGSGTDTQY,TRBV9,TRBJ2-3
ASGSGGVGGYT,TRBV6-2/TRBV6-3,TRBJ1-2
ASSRERGNTEAF,TRBV2,TRBJ1-1
ASSLTLETQY,TRBV12-3/TRBV12-4,TRBJ2-5
ASSLAAGSDEQF,TRBV7-6,TRBJ2-1
ASSPEVVNEQF,TRBV9,TRBJ2-1
SAILGGLNIQY,TRBV20-1,TRBJ2-4
ASSLRVSPYNEQF,TRBV5-4,TRBJ2-1
ASSRITGANVLT,TRBV6-5,TRBJ2-6
ASSQQGAGANVLT,TRBV6-5,TRBJ2-6
ASSRTWTGSSYNSPLH,TRBV5-1,TRBJ1-6
ANSPLRQNYGYT,TRBV18,TRBJ1-2
ASSQGSYEQY,TRBV4-1,TRBJ2-7